What follows are 7 T cell receptor beta chains derived from one specimen sequenced in a study of blood T cell repertoires in COVID-19. The method was immunoSEQ multiplex PCR; TCRdb's version includes in-frame clones alone and lacks a portion of them. This sample has 270,000 or so clones, with about nine tenths found just once. The sample comprised peripheral blood. All receptors derive from a woman aged 30 to 39 with COVID-19, enrolled during active disease.

This chain uses TRBV4-1 with TRBJ2-3; 9 nucleotides agree with TRBD1. Trimming cost V 1 base and J 3 bases; bases outside gene matches: 8. This CDR3 region has 17 residues. The germline V gene has CDR1 MGHRA and CDR2 YSYEKL. The CDR3 protein is CASSQAGTGIRTDTQYF. DNA for the CDR3: TGCGCCAGCAGCCAAGCCGGGACAGGGATTAGGACAGATACGCAGTATTTT.

The chain combines TRBV4-1 with TRBJ2-2; D is possibly TRBD1 (5 bases). The germline gives CDR1 MGHRA, CDR2 YSYEKL. CDR3 length: 16 amino acids. The V gene lost 0 bases and the J gene lost 3 bases, with 11 bases spanning the gap. CDR3 sequence reads: CASSQDPGSYTGELFF. For the CDR3, the DNA is TGCGCCAGCAGCCAAGATCCAGGGTCGTACACCGGGGAGCTGTTTTTT.

CDR3 sequence reads: CASSLSGGPRTDTQYF. The DNA of the CDR3 is TGTGCCAGCAGCTTGAGCGGGGGGCCCCGCACAGATACGCAGTATTTT. The genes are TRBV5-5 and TRBJ2-3, with 9 bases aligning to TRBD2. The germline gives CDR1 SGHKS, CDR2 YYEKEE (reference sequence). V gave up 1 base and J gave up 1 base; unmatched junction bases: 4. The CDR3 consists of 16 residues.

The chain joins TRBV3-1 (or the pseudogene TRBV3-2) to TRBJ1-2; D unresolved. V was cut by 2 bases and J by 6 bases, with 13 bases left in between. This CDR3 has 14 residues. The V gene's germline CDR1 is LGHDT and CDR2 YNNKEL (reference sequence). This CDR3 reads CASSQHDILHGYTF. In nucleotides, the CDR3 is TGTGCCAGCAGCCAACACGACATTCTTCATGGCTACACCTTC.

The chain has TRBV3-1 (or the pseudogene TRBV3-2) and TRBJ2-7, with 10 nucleotides matching TRBD2. V dropped 4 bases and J dropped 4; count of bases not matched to a gene: 4. CDR1 and CDR2 (germline): LGHDT, YNNKEL (reference sequence). The CDR3 runs to 14 residues. CDR3: CASSPGTSVYEQYF. For the CDR3, the DNA is TGTGCCAGCAGCCCCGGGACTAGCGTTTACGAGCAGTACTTC.

This chain joins TRBV7-2 and TRBJ1-5, with TRBD1 identical over 8 bases. This CDR3 is 14 amino acids long. J gave up 4 bases and V 3 bases, and 2 bases lay outside the gene matches. The germline V gene has CDR1 SGHTA and CDR2 FQGNSA. The CDR3 region has the DNA TGTGCCAGCAGCTTCGGACAGGGAAATCAGCCCCAGCATTTT. It is translated as CASSFGQGNQPQHF.

The V call is TRBV5-5, the J call TRBJ2-7; D not certain. V was pared by 4 bases and J by 7 bases, with 9 bases between. The germline CDR1 and CDR2 sequences are SGHKS and YYEKEE (reference sequence). This CDR3 is 11 amino acids long. The CDR3 nucleotides are TGTGCCAGCAGCCGTCCTCCGGAGCAGTACTTC. The encoded protein is CASSRPPEQYF. Supplemented by reference TRBV5-5 and TRBJ2-7, the full variable domain reads DAGVTQSPTHLIKTRGQQVTLRCSPISGHKSVSWYQQVLGQGPQFIFQYYEKEERGRGNFPDRFSARQFPNYSSELNVNALLLGDSALYLCASSRPPEQYFGPGTRLTVT.